This TCR beta chain was observed in a study of T-cell reconstitution after alpha-beta-depleted transplantation in children. Unique molecular identifiers were incorporated into the prepared TCRbeta library. TCRdb processed the PCR reads anew with MiXCR; each CDR3 protein has one entry. The top ten clones hold approximately 9.1% of a sample with some 300,000 distinct CDR3 sequences, roughly 7.8% of them seen once. V was clipped by 4 bases and J by 3 bases; unmatched bases: 9. The length of the CDR3 is 15 residues. The germline gives CDR1 LNHNV, CDR2 YYDKDF (reference sequence). This clonotype was observed many times. The antigen remains undetermined. Study results and caveats: At the one-year point after transplant, T-cell counts and TCRbeta diversity were found to come mostly from T cells that had been newly produced.

The receptor was derived from a female patient between 2 and 15 years old who had a stem cell transplant for Fanconi anemia, so the T cells may come from the graft donor. Sequences were derived from peripheral blood, sampled 360 days after TCRalphabeta/CD19-depleted stem cell transplant. V and J are TRBV15 and TRBJ2-7; 7 bases align to TRBD2. CDR3 in amino acids: CATSTLPGGVYEQYF. The CDR3 bases are TGTGCCACCAGCACCCTACCGGGGGGAGTCTACGAGCAGTACTTC.